The 11 T cell receptor beta chains below come from one sample, sequenced in a study of a mutant IDH1 vaccine in newly diagnosed glioma. Measured with immunoSEQ multiplex PCR; TCRdb has only the in-frame clones, and not every one. The sample yields around 26,000 clones, less than 85% seen once. The antigens of these receptors remain unknown. Time point defined: week 11, during vaccination. Every vaccine dose comprised 300 ug of mutant IDH1 20-mer peptide plus topical imiquimod. Sequencing used peripheral blood mononuclear cells (PBMCs), obtained from a glioma patient whose treatment included an IDH1 peptide vaccine. The receptor source for this set is a man aged 18 to 30 with glioma. Some clones in this sample may be carry-over from other donors' samples.

This chain uses TRBV30 with TRBJ2-6, with TRBD1 matching 9 bases. Germline V gene sequence: CDR1 GTSNPN, CDR2 SVGIG (reference sequence). V gave up 0 bases and J gave up 0 bases; unmatched junction bases: 6. The CDR3 covers 18 residues. The CDR3 spells CAWSVRGTGSSGANVLTF. As DNA, the CDR3 is TGTGCCTGGAGTGTACGTGGGACAGGGAGCTCTGGGGCCAACGTCCTGACTTTC.

The chain couples TRBV9 to TRBJ2-2, with D uncertain. This CDR3 is 13 amino acids long. Germline V CDR1 and CDR2: SGDLS, YYNGEE. V lost 5 bases and J lost 1, with 6 bases in between. CDR3 protein: CASRVGNTGELFF. CDR3 nucleotides: TGTGCCAGCAGAGTGGGGAACACCGGGGAGCTGTTTTTT.

The rearrangement links TRBV15 to TRBJ1-1; 8 bases align to TRBD1. The CDR3 has 15 residues. CDR1 is LNHNV and CDR2 is YYDKDF in the germline V gene (reference sequence). The V and J ends lost 2 bases and 4 bases, in that order; junction bases with no gene match: 6. CDR3 nucleotides: TGTGCCACCAGCAGATCCGGACAGGGAAGCACTGAAGCTTTCTTT. As protein: CATSRSGQGSTEAFF.

This chain connects TRBV4-2 to TRBJ2-7; a possible D gene is TRBD1 (6 bases). Trimming removed 2 bases at V and 6 bases at J, with 17 bases between. Germline CDR1 and CDR2: LGHNA and YNFKEQ. The CDR3 totals 15 residues. This CDR3 reads CASSQSGVGRGEQYF. CDR3 nucleotide sequence: TGTGCCAGCAGCCAATCAGGGGTTGGGCGCGGCGAGCAGTACTTC.

The J gene is TRBJ2-7, the V gene TRBV7-8; unclear D gene. V gave up 6 bases and J gave up 3 bases, with 6 bases separating them. In germline, CDR1 is SGHVS, CDR2 FQNEAQ. The CDR3 consists of 11 residues. Here the CDR3 reads CASRLGYEQYF. The CDR3 region has the DNA TGTGCCAGCAGGCTGGGCTACGAGCAGTACTTC.

This chain links TRBV19 with TRBJ1-2; 8 bases match TRBD1. Germline assignment: CDR1 LNHDA and CDR2 SQIVND (reference sequence). Germline trimming cut 3 bases from V and 6 bases from J; bases unmatched to any gene: 6. This CDR3 is 14 amino acids long. The chain's CDR3 is CASSIHRGMDGYTF. For the CDR3, the DNA is TGTGCCAGTAGTATCCACAGGGGGATGGATGGCTACACCTTC.

The chain combines TRBV6-5 with TRBJ2-3, with D perhaps TRBD2 (6 bases). Looked up from germline, CDR1 is MNHEY and CDR2 is SVGAGI. Trimming pared 0 bases from V and 8 bases from J, leaving 9 bases between. The CDR3 totals 13 residues. The CDR3: CASSYSFGGTQYF. CDR3 coding DNA: TGTGCCAGCAGTTACTCGTTCGGGGGTACGCAGTATTTT.

The chain has TRBV18 and TRBJ1-1; no firm D call. V was clipped by 4 bases and J by 11 bases, with 14 bases between them. This CDR3 is 12 amino acids long. Germline V CDR1 and CDR2: KGHSH, LQKENI. CDR3 protein: CASSHSRERAFF. CDR3 nucleotides: TGTGCCAGCTCACACAGCCGGGAGAGGGCTTTCTTT.

The chain links TRBV7-9 to TRBJ2-3; no reliable D call. Trimming removed 3 bases from V and 2 bases from J, with 12 bases in between. This CDR3 has 15 residues. CDR1 SEHNR and CDR2 FQNEAQ come from the germline V gene (reference sequence). The CDR3 sequence is CASSFWTPLTDTQYF. Written as DNA, the CDR3 is TGTGCCAGCAGCTTTTGGACGCCCCTCACAGATACGCAGTATTTT.

This clone was observed a handful of times. The chain joins TRBV5-4 to TRBJ1-2; 8 positions agree with TRBD1. This CDR3 contains 14 residues. V shed 2 bases and J 4 bases; nucleotides not matched to a gene: 4. Germline assignment: CDR1 SGHNT and CDR2 YYREEE (reference sequence). The CDR3 region has the DNA TGTGCCAGCAGCTTTGACAGGGGAGTCTATGGCTACACCTTC. This gives the protein CASSFDRGVYGYTF. The complete variable domain, with remaining parts taken from reference TRBV5-4 and TRBJ1-2, reads ETGVTQSPTHLIKTRGQQVTLRCSSQSGHNTVSWYQQALGQGPQFIFQYYREEENGRGNFPPRFSGLQFPNYSSELNVNALELDDSALYLCASSFDRGVYGYTFGSGTRLTVV.

The V call is TRBV7-8, the J call TRBJ2-7; unclear D gene. Germline CDR1 is SGHVS and CDR2 is FQNEAQ. CDR3 length equals 13 residues. The V end lost 4 bases, the J end lost 0 bases, and 7 bases lay between the germline ends. CDR3 nucleotide sequence: TGTGCCAGCAGCTCAGGCTCCTCCTACGAGCAGTACTTC. Residues: CASSSGSSYEQYF.